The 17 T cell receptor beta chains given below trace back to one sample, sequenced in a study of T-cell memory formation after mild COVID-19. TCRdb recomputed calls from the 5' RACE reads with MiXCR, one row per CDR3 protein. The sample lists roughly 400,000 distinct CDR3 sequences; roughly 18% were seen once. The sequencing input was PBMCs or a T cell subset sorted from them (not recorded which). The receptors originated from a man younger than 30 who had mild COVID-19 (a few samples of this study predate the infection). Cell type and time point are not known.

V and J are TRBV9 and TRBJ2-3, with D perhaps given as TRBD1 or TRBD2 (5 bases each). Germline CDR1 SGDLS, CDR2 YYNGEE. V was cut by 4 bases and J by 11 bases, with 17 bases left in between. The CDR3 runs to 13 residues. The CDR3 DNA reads TGTGCCAGCAGCCCACCTTTCACAGGAGGGCAGTATTTT. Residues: CASSPPFTGGQYF.

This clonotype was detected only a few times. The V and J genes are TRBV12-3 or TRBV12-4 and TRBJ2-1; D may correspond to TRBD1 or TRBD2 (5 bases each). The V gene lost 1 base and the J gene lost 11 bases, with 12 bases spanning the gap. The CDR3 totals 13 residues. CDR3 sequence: CASSLGVEGQQFF. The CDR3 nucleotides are TGTGCCAGCAGTTTAGGTGTTGAGGGACAGCAGTTCTTC.

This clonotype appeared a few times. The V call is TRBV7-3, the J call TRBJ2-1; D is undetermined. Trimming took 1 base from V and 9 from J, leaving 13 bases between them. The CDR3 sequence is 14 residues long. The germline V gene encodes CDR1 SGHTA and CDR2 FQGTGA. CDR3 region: CASSLNRVAGEQFF. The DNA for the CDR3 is TGTGCCAGCAGCTTAAATCGGGTGGCCGGTGAGCAGTTCTTC.

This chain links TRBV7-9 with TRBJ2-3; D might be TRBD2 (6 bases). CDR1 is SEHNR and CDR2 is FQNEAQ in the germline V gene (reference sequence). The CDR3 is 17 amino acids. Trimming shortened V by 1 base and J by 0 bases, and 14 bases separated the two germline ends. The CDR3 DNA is TGTGCCAGCAGCTTAGAGATCTTAGCGGTGAGCACAGATACGCAGTATTTT. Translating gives CASSLEILAVSTDTQYF. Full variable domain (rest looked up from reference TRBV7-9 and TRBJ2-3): DTGVSQNPRHKITKRGQNVTFRCDPISEHNRLYWYRQTLGQGPEFLTYFQNEAQLEKSRLLSDRFSAERPKGSFSTLEIQRTEQGDSAMYLCASSLEILAVSTDTQYFGPGTRLTVL.

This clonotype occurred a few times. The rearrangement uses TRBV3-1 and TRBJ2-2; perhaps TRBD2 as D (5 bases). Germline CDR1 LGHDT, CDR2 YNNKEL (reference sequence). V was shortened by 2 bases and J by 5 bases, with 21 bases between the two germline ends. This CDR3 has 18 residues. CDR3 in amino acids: CASSQNLRSGFRTGELFF. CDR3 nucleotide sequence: TGTGCCAGCAGCCAAAACCTCCGCAGCGGCTTTCGGACCGGGGAGCTGTTTTTT.

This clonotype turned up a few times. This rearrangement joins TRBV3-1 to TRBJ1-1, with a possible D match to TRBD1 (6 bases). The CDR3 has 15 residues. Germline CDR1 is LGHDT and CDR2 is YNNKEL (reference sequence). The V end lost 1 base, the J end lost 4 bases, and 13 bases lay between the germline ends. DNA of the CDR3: TGTGCCAGCAGCCAAGGATTAGGGGGTGGCACTGAAGCTTTCTTT. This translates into CASSQGLGGGTEAFF.

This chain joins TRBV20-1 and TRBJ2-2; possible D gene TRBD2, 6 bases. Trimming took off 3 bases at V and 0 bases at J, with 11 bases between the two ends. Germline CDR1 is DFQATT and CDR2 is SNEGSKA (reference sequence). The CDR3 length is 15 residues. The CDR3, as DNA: TGCAGTGCTAGTTACGGGGGAGCGAACACCGGGGAGCTGTTTTTT. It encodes CSASYGGANTGELFF.

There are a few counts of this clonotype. Here the CDR3 reads CSVLVPGRTAYTDTQYF. CDR3 nucleotide sequence: TGCAGCGTTCTGGTCCCCGGGAGAACAGCCTACACAGATACGCAGTATTTT. The chain has TRBV29-1 and TRBJ2-3; D perhaps matches TRBD2 (6 bases). Germline loops: CDR1 SQVTM, CDR2 ANQGSEA. V was trimmed by 5 bases and J by 2 bases, leaving 23 bases between them. This CDR3 contains 17 residues.

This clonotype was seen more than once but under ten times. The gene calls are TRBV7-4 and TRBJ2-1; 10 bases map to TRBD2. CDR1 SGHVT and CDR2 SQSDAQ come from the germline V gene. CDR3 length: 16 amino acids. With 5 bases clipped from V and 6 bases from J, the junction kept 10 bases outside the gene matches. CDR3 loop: CASSPAAGGPSNEQFF. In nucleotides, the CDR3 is TGTGCCAGCAGCCCCGCAGCGGGGGGGCCATCCAATGAGCAGTTCTTC.

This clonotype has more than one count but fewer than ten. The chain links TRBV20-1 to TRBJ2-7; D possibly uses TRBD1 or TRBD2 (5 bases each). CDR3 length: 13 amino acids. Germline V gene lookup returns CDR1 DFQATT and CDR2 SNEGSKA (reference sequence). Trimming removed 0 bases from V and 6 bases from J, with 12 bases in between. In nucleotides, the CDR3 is TGCAGTGCTAGAGATATGGGGGTACCCGAGCAGTACTTC. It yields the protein CSARDMGVPEQYF.

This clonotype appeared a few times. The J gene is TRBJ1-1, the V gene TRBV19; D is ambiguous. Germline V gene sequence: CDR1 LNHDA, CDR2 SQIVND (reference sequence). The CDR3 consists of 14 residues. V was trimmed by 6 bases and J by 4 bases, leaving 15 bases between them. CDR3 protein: CASRLRGGGTEAFF. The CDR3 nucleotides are TGTGCCAGTAGGCTACGGGGAGGTGGCACTGAAGCTTTCTTT.

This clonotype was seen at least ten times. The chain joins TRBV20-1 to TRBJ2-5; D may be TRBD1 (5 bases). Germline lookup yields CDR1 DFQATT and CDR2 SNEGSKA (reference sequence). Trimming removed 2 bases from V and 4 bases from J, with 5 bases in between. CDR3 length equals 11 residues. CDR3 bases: TGCAGTGCTAGACAGGGAGAGACCCAGTACTTC. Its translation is CSARQGETQYF.

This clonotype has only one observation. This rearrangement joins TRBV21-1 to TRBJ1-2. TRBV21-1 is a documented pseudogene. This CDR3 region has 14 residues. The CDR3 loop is CASSKAHRPYGYTF. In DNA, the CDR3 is TGTGCCAGCAGCAAAGCGCACCGACCCTATGGCTACACCTTC.

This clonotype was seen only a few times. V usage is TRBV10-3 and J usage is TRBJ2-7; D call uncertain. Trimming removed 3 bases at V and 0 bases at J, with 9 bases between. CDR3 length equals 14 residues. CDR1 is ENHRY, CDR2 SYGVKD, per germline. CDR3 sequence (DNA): TGTGCCATCAGTGAAGTCGTGGTCTCCTACGAGCAGTACTTC. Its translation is CAISEVVVSYEQYF.

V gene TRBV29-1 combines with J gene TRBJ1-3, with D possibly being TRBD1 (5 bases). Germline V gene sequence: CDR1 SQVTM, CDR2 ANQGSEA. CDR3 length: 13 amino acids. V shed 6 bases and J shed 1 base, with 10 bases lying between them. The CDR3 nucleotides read TGCAGCGTAACCACAGGTTCTGGAAACACCATATATTTT. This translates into CSVTTGSGNTIYF.

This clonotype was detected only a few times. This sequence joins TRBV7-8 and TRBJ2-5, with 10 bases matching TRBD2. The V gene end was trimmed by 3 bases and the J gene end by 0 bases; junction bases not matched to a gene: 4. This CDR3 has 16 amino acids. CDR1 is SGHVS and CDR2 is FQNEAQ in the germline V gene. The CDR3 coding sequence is TGTGCCAGCAGCTTGCTACTAGCGGGATACCAAGAGACCCAGTACTTC. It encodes CASSLLLAGYQETQYF.

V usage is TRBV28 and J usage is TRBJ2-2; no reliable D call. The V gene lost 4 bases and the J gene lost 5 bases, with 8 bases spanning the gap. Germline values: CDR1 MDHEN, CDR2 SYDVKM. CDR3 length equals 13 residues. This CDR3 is CASSSLYTGELFF. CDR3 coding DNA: TGTGCCAGCAGTTCCCTATATACCGGGGAGCTGTTTTTT. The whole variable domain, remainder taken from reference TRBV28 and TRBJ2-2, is DVKVTQSSRYLVKRTGEKVFLECVQDMDHENMFWYRQDPGLGLRLIYFSYDVKMKEKGDIPEGYSVSREKKERFSLILESASTNQTSMYLCASSSLYTGELFFGEGSRLTVL.